This TCR beta chain originates from a study of radiation and T cells in renal cell carcinoma. Across the whole study: Nephrectomy followed 15 Gy stereotactic body radiation by 4 weeks.

The germline V gene encodes CDR1 MNHEY and CDR2 SVGAGI. With V trimmed by 5 bases and J by 10 bases, 7 bases remained unmatched. The CDR3 is 14 amino acids. Broader study findings: From baseline, blood top tumor clonotypes peaked at 2 weeks post-radiation. No pretreatment tumor biopsies were available for baseline clonotypes.

Clones were sequenced by immunoSEQ multiplex PCR, and TCRdb holds only the in-frame ones, with some missing. The sample lists about 130,000 clones, more than 80% occurring once. Regarding this clone: Its antigen is not identified.

Noted time point: blood 2 weeks post-SBRT. Treatment: 15 Gy SBRT to primary tumor, nephrectomy 4 weeks later. Clear cell pathology was present in this patient's renal cell carcinoma. The specimen was blood, collected from a patient whose treatment included radiotherapy and nephrectomy. The V call is TRBV6-5, the J call TRBJ2-1; 11 positions match TRBD2. This TCR came from a woman in her fifties or sixties with renal cell carcinoma. This CDR3 is CASSLRTSGHEQFF. The CDR3 DNA is TGTGCCAGCAGTCTCCGGACTAGCGGGCACGAGCAGTTCTTC.